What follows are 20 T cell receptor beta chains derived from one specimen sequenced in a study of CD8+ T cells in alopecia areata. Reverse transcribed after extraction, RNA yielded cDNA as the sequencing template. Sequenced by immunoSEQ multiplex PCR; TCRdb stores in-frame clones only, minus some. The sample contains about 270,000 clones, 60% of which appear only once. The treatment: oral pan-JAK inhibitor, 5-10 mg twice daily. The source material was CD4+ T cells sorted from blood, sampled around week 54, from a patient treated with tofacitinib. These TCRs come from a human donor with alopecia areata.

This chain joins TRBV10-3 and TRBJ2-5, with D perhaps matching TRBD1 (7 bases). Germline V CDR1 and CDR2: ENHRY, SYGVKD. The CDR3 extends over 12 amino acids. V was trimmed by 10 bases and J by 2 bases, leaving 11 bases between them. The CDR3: CATQGGQETQYF. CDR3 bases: TGTGCCACCCAGGGGGGTCAAGAGACCCAGTACTTC.

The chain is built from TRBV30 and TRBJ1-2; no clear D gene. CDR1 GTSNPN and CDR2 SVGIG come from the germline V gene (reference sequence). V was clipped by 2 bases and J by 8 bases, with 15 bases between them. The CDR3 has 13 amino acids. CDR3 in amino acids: CAWSLILGGGYTF. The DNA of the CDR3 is TGTGCCTGGAGTTTGATATTAGGAGGGGGCTACACCTTC. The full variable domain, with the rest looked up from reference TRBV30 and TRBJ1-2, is SQTIHQWPATLVQPVGSPLSLECTVEGTSNPNLYWYRQAAGRGLQLLFYSVGIGQISSEVPQNLSASRPQDRQFILSSKKLLLSDSGFYLCAWSLILGGGYTFGSGTRLTVV.

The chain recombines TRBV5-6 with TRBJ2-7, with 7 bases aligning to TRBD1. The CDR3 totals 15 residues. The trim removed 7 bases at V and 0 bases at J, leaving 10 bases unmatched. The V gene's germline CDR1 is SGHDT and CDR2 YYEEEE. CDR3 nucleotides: TGTGCCAGCCTTCGAGGGACAGCGAGCTCCTACGAGCAGTACTTC. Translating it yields CASLRGTASSYEQYF.

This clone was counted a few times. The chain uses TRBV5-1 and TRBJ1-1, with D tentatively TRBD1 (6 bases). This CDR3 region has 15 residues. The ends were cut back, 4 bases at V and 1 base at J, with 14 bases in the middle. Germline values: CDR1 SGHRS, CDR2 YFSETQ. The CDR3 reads CASSTQAGANTEAFF. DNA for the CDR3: TGCGCCAGCAGCACCCAAGCAGGGGCGAACACTGAAGCTTTCTTT.

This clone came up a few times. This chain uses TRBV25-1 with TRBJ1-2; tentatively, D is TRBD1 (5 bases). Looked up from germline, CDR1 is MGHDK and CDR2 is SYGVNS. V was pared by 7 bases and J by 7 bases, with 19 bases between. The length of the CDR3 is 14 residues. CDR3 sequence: CASNKAGGSGGYTF. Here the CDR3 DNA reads TGTGCCAGCAACAAGGCTGGGGGGTCGGGTGGCTACACCTTC.

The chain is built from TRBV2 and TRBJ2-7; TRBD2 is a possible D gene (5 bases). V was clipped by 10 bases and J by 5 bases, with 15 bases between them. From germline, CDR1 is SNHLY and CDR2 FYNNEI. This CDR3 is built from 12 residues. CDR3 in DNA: TGTGCCAACCACGGGAAGAGGGACGAGCAGTACTTC. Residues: CANHGKRDEQYF. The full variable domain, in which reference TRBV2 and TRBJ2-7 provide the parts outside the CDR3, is EPEVTQTPSHQVTQMGQEVILRCVPISNHLYFYWYRQILGQKVEFLVSFYNNEISEKSEIFDDQFSVERPDGSNFTLKIRSTKLEDSAMYFCANHGKRDEQYFGPGTRLTVT.

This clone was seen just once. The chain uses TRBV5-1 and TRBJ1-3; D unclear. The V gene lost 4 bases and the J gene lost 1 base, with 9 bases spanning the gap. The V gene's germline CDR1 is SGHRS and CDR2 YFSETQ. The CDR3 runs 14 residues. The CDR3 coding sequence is TGCGCCAGCAGCGACCGTTTATCTGGAAACACCATATATTTT. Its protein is CASSDRLSGNTIYF.

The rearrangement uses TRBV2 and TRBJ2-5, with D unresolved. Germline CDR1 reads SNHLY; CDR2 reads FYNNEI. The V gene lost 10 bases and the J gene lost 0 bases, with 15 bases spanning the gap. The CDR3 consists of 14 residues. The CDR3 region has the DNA TGTGCCACCTCCCGCCCGGGCAACCAAGAGACCCAGTACTTC. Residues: CATSRPGNQETQYF. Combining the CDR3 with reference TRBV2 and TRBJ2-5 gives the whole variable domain EPEVTQTPSHQVTQMGQEVILRCVPISNHLYFYWYRQILGQKVEFLVSFYNNEISEKSEIFDDQFSVERPDGSNFTLKIRSTKLEDSAMYFCATSRPGNQETQYFGPGTRLLVL.

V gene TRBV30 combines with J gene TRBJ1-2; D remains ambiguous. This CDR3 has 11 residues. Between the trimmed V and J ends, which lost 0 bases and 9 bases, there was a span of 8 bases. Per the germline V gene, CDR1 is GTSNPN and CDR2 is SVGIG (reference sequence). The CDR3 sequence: CAWSVSRSYTF. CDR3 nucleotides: TGTGCCTGGAGTGTGTCTCGTAGCTACACCTTC.

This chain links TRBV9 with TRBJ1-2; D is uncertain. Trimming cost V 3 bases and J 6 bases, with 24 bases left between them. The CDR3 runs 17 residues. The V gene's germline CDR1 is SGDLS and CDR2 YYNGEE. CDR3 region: CASSAPGPGRFADGYTF. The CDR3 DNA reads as TGTGCCAGCAGCGCCCCGGGCCCGGGTCGATTTGCGGATGGCTACACCTTC.

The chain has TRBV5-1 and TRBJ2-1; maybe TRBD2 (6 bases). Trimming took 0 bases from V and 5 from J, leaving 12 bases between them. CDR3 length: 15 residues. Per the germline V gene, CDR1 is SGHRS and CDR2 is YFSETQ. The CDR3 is CASSLVAGRNNEQFF. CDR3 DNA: TGCGCCAGCAGCTTGGTTGCGGGGCGGAACAATGAGCAGTTCTTC.

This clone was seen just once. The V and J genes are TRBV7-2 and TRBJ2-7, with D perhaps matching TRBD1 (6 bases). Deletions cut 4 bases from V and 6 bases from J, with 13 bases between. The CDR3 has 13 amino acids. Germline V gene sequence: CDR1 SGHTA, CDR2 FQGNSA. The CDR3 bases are TGTGCCAGCAGCTCACAGGGTGCGCGCGAGCAGTACTTC. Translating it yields CASSSQGAREQYF.

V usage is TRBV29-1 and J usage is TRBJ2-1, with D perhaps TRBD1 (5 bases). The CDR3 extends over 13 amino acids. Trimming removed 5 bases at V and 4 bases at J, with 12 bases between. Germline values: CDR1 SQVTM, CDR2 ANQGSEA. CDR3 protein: CSVRQGPYNEQFF. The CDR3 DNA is TGCAGCGTTCGTCAGGGCCCTTACAATGAGCAGTTCTTC.

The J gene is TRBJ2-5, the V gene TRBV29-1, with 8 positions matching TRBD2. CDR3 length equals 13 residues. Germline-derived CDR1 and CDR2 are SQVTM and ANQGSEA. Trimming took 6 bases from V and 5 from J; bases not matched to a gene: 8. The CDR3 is CSVSGGPGETQYF. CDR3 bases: TGCAGCGTCTCGGGGGGGCCGGGGGAGACCCAGTACTTC.

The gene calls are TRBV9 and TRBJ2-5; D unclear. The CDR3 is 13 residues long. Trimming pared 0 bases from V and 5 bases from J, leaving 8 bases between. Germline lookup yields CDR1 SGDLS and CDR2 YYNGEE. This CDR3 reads CASSVGHLETQYF. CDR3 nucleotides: TGTGCCAGCAGCGTAGGGCATCTTGAGACCCAGTACTTC.

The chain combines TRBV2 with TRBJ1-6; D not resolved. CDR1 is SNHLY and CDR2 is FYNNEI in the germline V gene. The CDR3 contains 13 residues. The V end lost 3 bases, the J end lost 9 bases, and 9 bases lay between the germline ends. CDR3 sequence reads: CASSDRWGSPLHF. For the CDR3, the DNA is TGTGCCAGCAGTGACAGGTGGGGTTCACCCCTCCACTTT. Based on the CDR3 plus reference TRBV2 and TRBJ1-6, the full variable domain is EPEVTQTPSHQVTQMGQEVILRCVPISNHLYFYWYRQILGQKVEFLVSFYNNEISEKSEIFDDQFSVERPDGSNFTLKIRSTKLEDSAMYFCASSDRWGSPLHFGNGTRLTVT.

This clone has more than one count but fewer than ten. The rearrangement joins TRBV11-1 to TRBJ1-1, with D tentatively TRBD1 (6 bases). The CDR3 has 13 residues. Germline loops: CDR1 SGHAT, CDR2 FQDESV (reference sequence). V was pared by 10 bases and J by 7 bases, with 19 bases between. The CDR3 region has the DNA TGTGCCACCACAGGGTATGGCTCTTATGAAGCTTTCTTT. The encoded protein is CATTGYGSYEAFF.

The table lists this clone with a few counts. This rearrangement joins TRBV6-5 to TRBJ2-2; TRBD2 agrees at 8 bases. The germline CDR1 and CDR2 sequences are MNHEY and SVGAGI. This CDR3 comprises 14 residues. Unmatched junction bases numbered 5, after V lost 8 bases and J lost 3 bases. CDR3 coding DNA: TGTGCCAGCGGTCGGCGGGGGGACACCGGGGAGCTGTTTTTT. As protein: CASGRRGDTGELFF.

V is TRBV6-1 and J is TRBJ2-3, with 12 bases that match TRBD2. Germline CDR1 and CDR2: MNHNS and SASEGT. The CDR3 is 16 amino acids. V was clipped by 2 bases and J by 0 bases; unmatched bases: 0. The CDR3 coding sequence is TGTGCCAGCAGTGAACTAGCGGGGGGGAGCACAGATACGCAGTATTTT. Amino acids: CASSELAGGSTDTQYF.

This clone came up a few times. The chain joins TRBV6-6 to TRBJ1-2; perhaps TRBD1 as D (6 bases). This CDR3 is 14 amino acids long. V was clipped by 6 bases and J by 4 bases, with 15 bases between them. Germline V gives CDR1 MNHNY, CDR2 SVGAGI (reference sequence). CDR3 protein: CASSVGGFGYGYTF. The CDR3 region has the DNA TGTGCCAGCAGCGTCGGGGGCTTCGGCTATGGCTACACCTTC.